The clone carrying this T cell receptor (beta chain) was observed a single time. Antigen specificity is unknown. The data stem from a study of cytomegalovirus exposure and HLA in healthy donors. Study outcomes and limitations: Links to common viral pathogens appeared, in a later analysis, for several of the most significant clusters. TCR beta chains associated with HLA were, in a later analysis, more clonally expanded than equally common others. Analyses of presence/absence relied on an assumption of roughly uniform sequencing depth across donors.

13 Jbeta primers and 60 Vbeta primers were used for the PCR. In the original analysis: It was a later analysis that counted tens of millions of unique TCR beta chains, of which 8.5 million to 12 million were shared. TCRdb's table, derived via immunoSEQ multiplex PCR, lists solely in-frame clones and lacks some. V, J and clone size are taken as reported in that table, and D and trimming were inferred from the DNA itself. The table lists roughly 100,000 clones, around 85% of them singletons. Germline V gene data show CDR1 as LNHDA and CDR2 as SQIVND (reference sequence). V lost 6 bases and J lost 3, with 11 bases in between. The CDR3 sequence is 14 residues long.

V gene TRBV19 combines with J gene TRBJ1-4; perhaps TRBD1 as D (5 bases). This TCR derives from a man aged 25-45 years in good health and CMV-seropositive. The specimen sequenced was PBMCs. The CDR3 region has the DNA TGTGCCAGTAGGGTCCAGGGCTCTAATGAAAAACTGTTTTTT. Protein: CASRVQGSNEKLFF.